The 21 T cell receptor beta chains below all came from one sample that was sequenced in a study of blood T cell repertoires in COVID-19. Data came from immunoSEQ multiplex PCR; TCRdb stores just in-frame clones and leaves some out. The repertoire holds about 89,000 clones, approximately 84% seen once, with approximately 11% in the top ten. Sequencing was carried out using peripheral blood. The receptors originated from a woman of 80 years or more with acute or convalescent COVID-19.

This clone was observed a handful of times. This chain links TRBV7-8 with TRBJ1-1; the match to TRBD1 covers 9 bases. The CDR3 runs 16 residues. With 5 bases clipped from V and 4 bases from J, the junction kept 11 bases outside the gene matches. Germline-derived CDR1 and CDR2 are SGHVS and FQNEAQ. CDR3 DNA: TGTGCCAGCAGCGACGGACAGGGGAAGGGTTCCACTGAAGCTTTCTTT. Amino acid sequence: CASSDGQGKGSTEAFF.

As for this clone: Within the sample, other DNA sequences also encode this same CDR3. This chain joins TRBV3-1 (or the pseudogene TRBV3-2) and TRBJ1-5; 9 positions match TRBD1. From germline, CDR1 is LGHDT and CDR2 YNNKEL (reference sequence). V trimming: 4 bases; J trimming: 5 bases; junction bases outside the gene matches: 3. CDR3 length: 14 residues. For the CDR3, the DNA is TGTGCCAGCAGCCCAGGGACAGGGCATCAGCCCCAGCATTTT. It specifies CASSPGTGHQPQHF.

The genes are TRBV24-1 and TRBJ2-5; 9 nucleotides agree with TRBD1. The germline CDR1 and CDR2 sequences are KGHDR and SFDVKD. The CDR3 spans 15 residues. Trimming took 4 bases from V and 5 from J; bases not matched to a gene: 7. DNA for the CDR3: TGTGCCACCAGTGACTCCGGGACAGGGTGGGAGACCCAGTACTTC. Protein: CATSDSGTGWETQYF.

The chain is built from TRBV9 and TRBJ1-2; TRBD1 matches at 8 bases. Germline V gives CDR1 SGDLS, CDR2 YYNGEE. The CDR3 covers 13 residues. With V trimmed by 3 bases and J by 7 bases, 5 bases remained unmatched. CDR3 amino acids: CASSANDRGGYTF. CDR3 nucleotide sequence: TGTGCCAGCAGCGCTAATGACAGGGGTGGCTACACCTTC.

This clone appeared a single time. J is TRBJ1-1 and V is TRBV7-2, with unresolved D. The CDR3 is 14 amino acids. The germline gives CDR1 SGHTA, CDR2 FQGNSA. Deletions cut 5 bases from V and 1 base from J, with 11 bases between. CDR3 loop: CASSDSDQNTEAFF. CDR3 sequence (DNA): TGTGCCAGCAGCGATAGCGATCAGAACACTGAAGCTTTCTTT.

This clone was seen just once. The rearrangement joins TRBV2 to TRBJ1-4, with no clear D. CDR1 and CDR2 from the germline V gene are SNHLY and FYNNEI. With 9 bases removed from V and 8 bases from J, the gap between germline ends came to 13 bases. This CDR3 contains 12 residues. The CDR3 loop is CASHTREEKLFF. The CDR3 bases are TGTGCCAGTCACACAAGGGAGGAAAAACTGTTTTTT.

The chain links TRBV28 to TRBJ2-2, with D tentatively TRBD2 (6 bases). Germline CDR1 reads MDHEN; CDR2 reads SYDVKM. This CDR3 is built from 16 residues. V lost 1 base and J 4 bases, leaving 13 bases between the germline ends. The CDR3 sequence: CASSLLGQGGTGELFF. In DNA form, the CDR3 reads TGTGCCAGCAGTTTATTAGGGCAGGGAGGCACCGGGGAGCTGTTTTTT.

The chain links TRBV5-4 to TRBJ2-2, with 7 bases fitting TRBD2. This CDR3 comprises 17 residues. V trimming: 0 bases; J trimming: 1 base; junction bases outside the gene matches: 6. In germline, CDR1 is SGHNT, CDR2 YYREEE (reference sequence). The chain's CDR3 is CASSLAPGGGNTGELFF. CDR3 DNA sequence: TGTGCCAGCAGCTTGGCCCCAGGCGGGGGGAACACCGGGGAGCTGTTTTTT.

The chain is built from TRBV5-4 and TRBJ2-2; 8 bases are a match to TRBD2. CDR1 and CDR2 (germline): SGHNT, YYREEE (reference sequence). This CDR3 is built from 17 residues. V gave up 0 bases and J gave up 7 bases; unmatched junction bases: 11. CDR3 DNA: TGTGCCAGCAGCTTGGCACGTGGCGGGGGGCCGGGCGGGGAGCTGTTTTTT. It yields the protein CASSLARGGGPGGELFF.

J is TRBJ2-7 and V is TRBV5-6; TRBD1 agrees at 7 bases. This CDR3 comprises 15 residues. CDR1 is SGHDT, CDR2 YYEEEE, per germline. The V and J ends lost 0 bases and 3 bases, in that order; junction bases with no gene match: 6. DNA of the CDR3: TGTGCCAGCAGCTTGGAGACAGGGATTAACTACGAGCAGTACTTC. Translating gives CASSLETGINYEQYF.

The chain is built from TRBV2 and TRBJ2-4, with D uncertain. Trimming removed 8 bases from V and 8 bases from J, with 10 bases in between. The germline V gene has CDR1 SNHLY and CDR2 FYNNEI. The CDR3 is 11 residues long. This CDR3 reads CASASSDIQYF. In DNA, the CDR3 is TGTGCCAGCGCAAGTAGTGACATTCAGTACTTC.

V usage is TRBV5-4 and J usage is TRBJ2-5, with D tentatively TRBD1 (6 bases). The CDR3 loop spans 14 amino acids. Trimming removed 4 bases at V and 1 base at J, with 11 bases between. The germline gives CDR1 SGHNT, CDR2 YYREEE (reference sequence). The DNA for the CDR3 is TGTGCCAGCAGCGCAAAACAGGGCCAAGAGACCCAGTACTTC. This codes for CASSAKQGQETQYF.

This chain joins TRBV21-1 and TRBJ1-2; the DNA was not used to check the table's D call, TRBD1. TRBV21-1 is described as a pseudogene. The CDR3 length is 14 residues. In nucleotides, the CDR3 is TGTGCCAGCAGCAAAAAACACAGGGGCTATGGCTACACCTTC. This gives the protein CASSKKHRGYGYTF.

The chain carries TRBV7-2 and TRBJ1-2, with 8 bases that match TRBD1. Germline CDR1 and CDR2: SGHTA and FQGNSA. V was pared by 1 base and J by 2 bases, with 0 bases of the junction left unmatched. CDR3 length: 14 residues. The CDR3 spells CASSLGTGNYGYTF. The CDR3 coding sequence is TGTGCCAGCAGCTTAGGGACAGGGAACTATGGCTACACCTTC.

This rearrangement joins TRBV3-1 (or the pseudogene TRBV3-2) to TRBJ1-6; D is perhaps TRBD1 (6 bases). CDR3 length: 16 amino acids. V dropped 3 bases and J dropped 5 bases, with 14 bases sitting between them. Germline loops: CDR1 LGHDT, CDR2 YNNKEL (reference sequence). CDR3 in amino acids: CASSQLGAGHNSPLHF. The CDR3 region has the DNA TGTGCCAGCAGCCAGCTGGGGGCAGGACATAATTCACCCCTCCACTTT.

This chain links TRBV5-4 with TRBJ1-4; D remains unclear. The CDR3 totals 15 residues. Germline CDR1 and CDR2: SGHNT and YYREEE (reference sequence). V was clipped by 0 bases and J by 3 bases, with 9 bases between them. Here the CDR3 DNA reads TGTGCCAGCAGCTTGGACGCGGGAGCTAATGAAAAACTGTTTTTT. As protein: CASSLDAGANEKLFF. The full variable domain, in which reference TRBV5-4 and TRBJ1-4 provide the parts outside the CDR3, is ETGVTQSPTHLIKTRGQQVTLRCSSQSGHNTVSWYQQALGQGPQFIFQYYREEENGRGNFPPRFSGLQFPNYSSELNVNALELDDSALYLCASSLDAGANEKLFFGSGTQLSVL.

This clone appeared once. The chain recombines TRBV4-3 with TRBJ1-1, with TRBD1 matching over 8 bases. This CDR3 region has 19 residues. The germline gives CDR1 LGHNA, CDR2 YSLEER. J lost 7 bases, V lost 0 bases, and 19 bases had no gene match. The CDR3 sequence: CASSQDQPLQGGDRNEAFF. In DNA form, the CDR3 reads TGCGCCAGCAGCCAAGACCAACCTCTACAGGGGGGAGATAGGAATGAAGCTTTCTTT.

The rearrangement links TRBV7-2 to TRBJ2-3; 7 bases fit TRBD2. J was trimmed by 4 bases and V by 2 bases; bases with no gene match: 6. CDR1 and CDR2 (germline): SGHTA, FQGNSA. The CDR3 loop spans 15 amino acids. This chain's CDR3 is CASSLNQRGPDTQYF. The CDR3 nucleotides are TGTGCCAGCAGCTTAAATCAGCGGGGACCAGATACGCAGTATTTT. The full variable domain, rest sourced from reference TRBV7-2 and TRBJ2-3, is GAGVSQSPSNKVTEKGKDVELRCDPISGHTALYWYRQSLGQGLEFLIYFQGNSAPDKSGLPSDRFSAERTGGSVSTLTIQRTQQEDSAVYLCASSLNQRGPDTQYFGPGTRLTVL.

The rearrangement links TRBV6-5 to TRBJ2-1; D uncertain. Deletions cut 2 bases from V and 8 bases from J, with 10 bases between. Per germline, CDR1 MNHEY and CDR2 SVGAGI. The CDR3 is 13 amino acids. This CDR3 is CASSYLGGDEQFF. CDR3 in DNA: TGTGCCAGCAGTTACCTCGGCGGCGATGAGCAGTTCTTC.

This clone was recorded once. Written as DNA, the CDR3 is TGCGCCAGCAGCTTTAATACAGGGGAATCAGGAGGAATTCAGTACTTC. Encoded protein: CASSFNTGESGGIQYF. The chain joins TRBV5-1 to TRBJ2-4, with TRBD1 matching 7 bases. J gave up 10 bases and V 2 bases, and 15 bases lay outside the gene matches. CDR1 and CDR2 (germline): SGHRS, YFSETQ. The CDR3 covers 16 residues.

The gene calls are TRBV6-1 and TRBJ2-3, with a weak D call TRBD2 (5 bases). The CDR3 has 16 residues. V lost 4 bases and J 0 bases, leaving 14 bases between the germline ends. The germline V gene has CDR1 MNHNS and CDR2 SASEGT. In DNA, the CDR3 is TGTGCCAGCAGTGGGAAGACGGGCGGGAGCACAGATACGCAGTATTTT. Amino acids: CASSGKTGGSTDTQYF.